These 8 T cell receptor beta chains were all obtained from the same sample, sequenced in a study of blood T cells in healthy people across ages. A second PCR of about 6 to 11 cycles used a sample-barcoded 5' primer and a J-beta primer mix. TCRdb itself ran the 5' RACE reads through MiXCR, one entry per CDR3 protein. The sample lists 550,000 to 800,000 distinct CDR3 sequences; less than 40% were seen once. The sequenced sample was blood. These receptors came from an elderly woman in good health.

This clonotype was recorded many times. The chain is built from TRBV7-2 and TRBJ2-3; 12 bases fit TRBD2. The CDR3 is made up of 15 amino acids. The J segment lost 5 bases and the V segment lost 5 bases, leaving 5 bases of the junction unmatched. Per the germline V gene, CDR1 is SGHTA and CDR2 is FQGNSA. The CDR3 DNA reads TGTGCCAGCAGCGGTCGACTAGCGGGGGTAGATACGCAGTATTTT. Translated: CASSGRLAGVDTQYF.

This clonotype was recorded many times. The genes are TRBV4-2 and TRBJ2-7, with TRBD2 matching over 7 bases. V shed 4 bases and J 3 bases; nucleotides not matched to a gene: 9. The CDR3 is 15 residues long. The germline V gene has CDR1 LGHNA and CDR2 YNFKEQ. The CDR3 reads CASSPSPAGDYEQYF. The DNA for the CDR3 is TGTGCCAGCAGCCCGTCCCCGGCGGGGGACTACGAGCAGTACTTC.

The V gene is TRBV2, the J gene TRBJ1-6, with no clear D. Germline V gene sequence: CDR1 SNHLY, CDR2 FYNNEI. The V gene lost 8 bases and the J gene lost 8 bases, with 13 bases spanning the gap. CDR3 length: 13 amino acids. The CDR3 nucleotides read TGTGCCAGCGTATCGGAGGTAGATTCACCCCTCCACTTT. This codes for CASVSEVDSPLHF. The variable domain in full, with the rest retrieved from reference TRBV2 and TRBJ1-6, is EPEVTQTPSHQVTQMGQEVILRCVPISNHLYFYWYRQILGQKVEFLVSFYNNEISEKSEIFDDQFSVERPDGSNFTLKIRSTKLEDSAMYFCASVSEVDSPLHFGNGTRLTVT.

In its sample, this clonotype was seen once. DNA of the CDR3: TGTGCCAGCAGCTCCCGGACAGGGGGCATGTCCCAGTACTTC. Translation gives CASSSRTGGMSQYF. This chain joins TRBV7-2 and TRBJ2-4, with TRBD1 matching 11 bases. V shed 4 bases and J 13 bases; nucleotides not matched to a gene: 9. Germline assignment: CDR1 SGHTA and CDR2 FQGNSA. The CDR3 runs to 14 residues.

The chain employs TRBV29-1 and TRBJ2-5; 10 bases are a match to TRBD1. Matching the DNA end better, TRBJ2-7 makes the J call doubtful. Germline loops: CDR1 SQVTM, CDR2 ANQGSEA. CDR3 size: 14 residues. The CDR3 loop reads CSVVTRDRGYEQYF. The CDR3 bases are TGCAGCGTTGTTACCCGGGACAGGGGTTACGAGCAGTACTTC.

The chain joins TRBV5-1 to TRBJ1-4, with TRBD1 matching over 7 bases. The CDR3 sequence is 14 residues long. Germline V lookup: CDR1 SGHRS, CDR2 YFSETQ. V was pared by 3 bases and J by 3 bases, with 2 bases of the junction left unmatched. DNA for the CDR3: TGCGCCAGCAGCTCGGGACAGTCTAATGAAAAACTGTTTTTT. As protein: CASSSGQSNEKLFF.

This clonotype came up many times. This chain links TRBV20-1 with TRBJ2-3, with 11 bases fitting TRBD2. V lost 8 bases and J lost 6; bases outside the gene matches: 4. Germline V gene data show CDR1 as DFQATT and CDR2 as SNEGSKA (reference sequence). The CDR3 spans 12 residues. CDR3 in amino acids: CSTRLAGDTQYF. The CDR3 nucleotides read TGCAGTACCAGACTAGCGGGGGATACGCAGTATTTT.

This clonotype was counted only a few times. The rearrangement uses TRBV6-2 or TRBV6-3 and TRBJ2-3, with 12 bases lining up with TRBD2. V lost 4 bases, J lost 7 bases, and 6 bases stayed unmatched. The germline gives CDR1 MNHEY, CDR2 SVGEGT. The CDR3 contains 15 residues. The CDR3 here is CASSFGLAGRNTQYF. The CDR3 region has the DNA TGTGCCAGCAGTTTCGGACTAGCGGGAAGGAATACGCAGTATTTT.